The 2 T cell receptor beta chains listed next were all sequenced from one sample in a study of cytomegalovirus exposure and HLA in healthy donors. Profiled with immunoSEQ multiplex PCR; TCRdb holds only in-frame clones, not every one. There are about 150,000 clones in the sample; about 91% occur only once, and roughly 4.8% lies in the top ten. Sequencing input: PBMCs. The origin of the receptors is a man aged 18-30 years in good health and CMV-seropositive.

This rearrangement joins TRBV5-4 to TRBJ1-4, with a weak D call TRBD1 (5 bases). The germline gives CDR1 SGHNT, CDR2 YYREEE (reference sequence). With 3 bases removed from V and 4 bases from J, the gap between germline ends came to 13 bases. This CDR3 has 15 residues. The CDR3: CASSYAGQDNEKLFF. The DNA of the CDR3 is TGTGCCAGCAGCTACGCAGGGCAGGATAATGAAAAACTGTTTTTT.

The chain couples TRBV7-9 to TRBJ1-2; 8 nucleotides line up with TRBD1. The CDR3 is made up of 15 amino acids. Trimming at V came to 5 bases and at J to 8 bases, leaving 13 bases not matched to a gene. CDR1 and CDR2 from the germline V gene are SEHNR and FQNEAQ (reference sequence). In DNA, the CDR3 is TGTGCCAGCAGCCACCGGGACAGGCAAGCCGAAGGCTACACCTTC. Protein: CASSHRDRQAEGYTF.